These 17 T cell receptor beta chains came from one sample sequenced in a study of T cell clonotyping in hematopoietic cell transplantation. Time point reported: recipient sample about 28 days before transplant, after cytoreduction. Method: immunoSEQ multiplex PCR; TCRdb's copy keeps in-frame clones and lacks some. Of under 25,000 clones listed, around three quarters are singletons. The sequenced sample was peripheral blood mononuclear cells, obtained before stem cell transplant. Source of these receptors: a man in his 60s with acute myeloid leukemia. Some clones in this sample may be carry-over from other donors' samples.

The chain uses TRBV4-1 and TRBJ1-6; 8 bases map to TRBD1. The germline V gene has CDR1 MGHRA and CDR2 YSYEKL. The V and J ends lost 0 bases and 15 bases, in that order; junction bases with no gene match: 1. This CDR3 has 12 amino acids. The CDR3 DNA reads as TGCGCCAGCAGCCAAGAACAGGGGGACCTCCACTTT. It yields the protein CASSQEQGDLHF.

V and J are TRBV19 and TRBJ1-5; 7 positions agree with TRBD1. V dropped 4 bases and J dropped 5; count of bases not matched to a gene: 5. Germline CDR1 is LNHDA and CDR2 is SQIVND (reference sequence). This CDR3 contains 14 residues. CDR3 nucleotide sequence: TGTGCCAGTAGTACCTACAGGGGAGATCAGCCCCAGCATTTT. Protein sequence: CASSTYRGDQPQHF.

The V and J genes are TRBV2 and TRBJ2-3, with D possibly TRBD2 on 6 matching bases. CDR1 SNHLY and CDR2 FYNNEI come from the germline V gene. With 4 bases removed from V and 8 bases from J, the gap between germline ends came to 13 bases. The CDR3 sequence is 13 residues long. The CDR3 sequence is CASSGWGLSTQYF. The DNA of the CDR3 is TGTGCCAGCAGTGGATGGGGACTCAGTACGCAGTATTTT. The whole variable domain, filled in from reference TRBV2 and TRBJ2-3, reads EPEVTQTPSHQVTQMGQEVILRCVPISNHLYFYWYRQILGQKVEFLVSFYNNEISEKSEIFDDQFSVERPDGSNFTLKIRSTKLEDSAMYFCASSGWGLSTQYFGPGTRLTVL.

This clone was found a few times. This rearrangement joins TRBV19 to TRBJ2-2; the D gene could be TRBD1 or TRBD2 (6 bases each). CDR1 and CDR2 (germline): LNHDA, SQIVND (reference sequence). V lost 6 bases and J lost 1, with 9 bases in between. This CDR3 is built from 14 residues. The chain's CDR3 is CASRAGQNTGELFF. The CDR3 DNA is TGTGCCAGTAGGGCGGGACAGAACACCGGGGAGCTGTTTTTT.

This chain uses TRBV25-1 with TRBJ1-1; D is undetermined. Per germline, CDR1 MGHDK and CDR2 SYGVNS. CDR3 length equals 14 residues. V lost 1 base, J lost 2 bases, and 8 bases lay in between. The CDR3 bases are TGTGCCAGCAGTGAATCTTGGGCTAACACTGAAGCTTTCTTT. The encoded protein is CASSESWANTEAFF.

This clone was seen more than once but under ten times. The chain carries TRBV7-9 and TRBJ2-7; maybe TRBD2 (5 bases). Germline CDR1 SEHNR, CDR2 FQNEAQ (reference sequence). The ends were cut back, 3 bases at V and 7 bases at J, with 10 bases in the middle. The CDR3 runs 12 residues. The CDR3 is CASSFSTGEQYF. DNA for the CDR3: TGTGCCAGCAGCTTCTCCACGGGGGAGCAGTACTTC. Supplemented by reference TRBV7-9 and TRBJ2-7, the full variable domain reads DTGVSQNPRHKITKRGQNVTFRCDPISEHNRLYWYRQTLGQGPEFLTYFQNEAQLEKSRLLSDRFSAERPKGSFSTLEIQRTEQGDSAMYLCASSFSTGEQYFGPGTRLTVT.

CDR3 amino acids: CASSQETYGYTF. The DNA for the CDR3 is TGTGCCAGCAGCCAAGAGACTTATGGCTACACCTTC. The chain joins TRBV14 to TRBJ1-2; D call uncertain. Trimming took off 0 bases at V and 5 bases at J, with 4 bases between the two ends. Germline V gene sequence: CDR1 SGHDN, CDR2 FVKESK. The CDR3 sequence is 12 residues long.

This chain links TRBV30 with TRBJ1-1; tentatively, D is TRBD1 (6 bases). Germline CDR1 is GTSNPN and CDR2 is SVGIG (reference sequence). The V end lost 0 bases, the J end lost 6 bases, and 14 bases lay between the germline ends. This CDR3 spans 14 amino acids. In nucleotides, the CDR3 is TGTGCCTGGAGTGTACGCCAGGGGAGCCCTGAAGCTTTCTTT. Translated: CAWSVRQGSPEAFF.

Written as DNA, the CDR3 is TGTGCCTGGAGTGCAGGACAGAGTCCTGAAGCTTTCTTT. This translates into CAWSAGQSPEAFF. J is TRBJ1-1 and V is TRBV30, with D tentatively TRBD1 (6 bases). V was cut by 1 base and J by 6 bases, with 12 bases left in between. CDR3 length equals 13 residues. The germline CDR1 and CDR2 sequences are GTSNPN and SVGIG (reference sequence).

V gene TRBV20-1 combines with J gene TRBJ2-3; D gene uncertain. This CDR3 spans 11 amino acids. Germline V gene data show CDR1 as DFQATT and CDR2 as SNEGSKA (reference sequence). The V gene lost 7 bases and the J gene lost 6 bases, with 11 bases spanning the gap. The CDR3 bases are TGCAGTGGTCAAATAGGGGATACGCAGTATTTT. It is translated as CSGQIGDTQYF.

The CDR3, as DNA: TGTGCCAGCAGCTTAAACGCAGGAACGAACACCGGGGAGCTGTTTTTT. Protein sequence: CASSLNAGTNTGELFF. The chain uses TRBV7-3 and TRBJ2-2; D is undetermined. The ends were cut back, 1 base at V and 0 bases at J, with 9 bases in the middle. The CDR3 is made up of 16 amino acids. The germline gives CDR1 SGHTA, CDR2 FQGTGA.

CDR3 loop: CASSERQAPNGYTF. The CDR3 DNA reads as TGTGCCAGCAGTGAGAGACAGGCCCCTAATGGCTACACCTTC. The V call is TRBV2, the J call TRBJ1-2; D may be TRBD1 (6 bases). From germline, CDR1 is SNHLY and CDR2 FYNNEI. V was trimmed by 3 bases and J by 6 bases, leaving 14 bases between them. The CDR3 sequence is 14 residues long. The whole variable domain, filled in from reference TRBV2 and TRBJ1-2, reads EPEVTQTPSHQVTQMGQEVILRCVPISNHLYFYWYRQILGQKVEFLVSFYNNEISEKSEIFDDQFSVERPDGSNFTLKIRSTKLEDSAMYFCASSERQAPNGYTFGSGTRLTVV.

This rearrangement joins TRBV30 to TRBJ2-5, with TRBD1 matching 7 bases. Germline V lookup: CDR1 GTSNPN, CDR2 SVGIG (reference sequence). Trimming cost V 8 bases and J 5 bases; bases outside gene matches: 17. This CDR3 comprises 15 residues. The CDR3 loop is CAGTQPLTGKETQYF. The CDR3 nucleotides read TGTGCCGGGACCCAGCCACTGACAGGGAAGGAGACCCAGTACTTC. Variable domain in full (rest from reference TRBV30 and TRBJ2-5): SQTIHQWPATLVQPVGSPLSLECTVEGTSNPNLYWYRQAAGRGLQLLFYSVGIGQISSEVPQNLSASRPQDRQFILSSKKLLLSDSGFYLCAGTQPLTGKETQYFGPGTRLLVL.

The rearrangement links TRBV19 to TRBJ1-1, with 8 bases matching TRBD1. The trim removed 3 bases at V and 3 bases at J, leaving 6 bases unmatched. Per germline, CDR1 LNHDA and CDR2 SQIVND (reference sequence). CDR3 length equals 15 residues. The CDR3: CASSIQAQGDTEAFF. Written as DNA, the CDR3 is TGTGCCAGTAGTATCCAAGCACAGGGGGACACTGAAGCTTTCTTT.

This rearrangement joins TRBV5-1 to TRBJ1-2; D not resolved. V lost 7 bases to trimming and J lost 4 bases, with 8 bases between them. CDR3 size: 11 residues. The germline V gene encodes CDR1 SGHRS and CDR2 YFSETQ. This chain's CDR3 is CASGSGYGYTF. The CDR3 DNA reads TGCGCCAGCGGGTCGGGCTATGGCTACACCTTC.

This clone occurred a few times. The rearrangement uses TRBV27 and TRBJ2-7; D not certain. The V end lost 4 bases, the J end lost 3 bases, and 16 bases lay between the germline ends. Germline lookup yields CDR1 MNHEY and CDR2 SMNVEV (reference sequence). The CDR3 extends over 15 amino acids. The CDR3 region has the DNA TGTGCCAGCAGTTCCCCGGGTCCGAGCCTCTACGAGCAGTACTTC. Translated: CASSSPGPSLYEQYF.

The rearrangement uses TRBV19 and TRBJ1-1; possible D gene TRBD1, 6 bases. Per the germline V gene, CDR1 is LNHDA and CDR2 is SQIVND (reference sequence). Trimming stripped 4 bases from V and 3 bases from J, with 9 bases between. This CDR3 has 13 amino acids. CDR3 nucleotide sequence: TGTGCCAGTAGTAAGCACAGGGACACTGAAGCTTTCTTT. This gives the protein CASSKHRDTEAFF.